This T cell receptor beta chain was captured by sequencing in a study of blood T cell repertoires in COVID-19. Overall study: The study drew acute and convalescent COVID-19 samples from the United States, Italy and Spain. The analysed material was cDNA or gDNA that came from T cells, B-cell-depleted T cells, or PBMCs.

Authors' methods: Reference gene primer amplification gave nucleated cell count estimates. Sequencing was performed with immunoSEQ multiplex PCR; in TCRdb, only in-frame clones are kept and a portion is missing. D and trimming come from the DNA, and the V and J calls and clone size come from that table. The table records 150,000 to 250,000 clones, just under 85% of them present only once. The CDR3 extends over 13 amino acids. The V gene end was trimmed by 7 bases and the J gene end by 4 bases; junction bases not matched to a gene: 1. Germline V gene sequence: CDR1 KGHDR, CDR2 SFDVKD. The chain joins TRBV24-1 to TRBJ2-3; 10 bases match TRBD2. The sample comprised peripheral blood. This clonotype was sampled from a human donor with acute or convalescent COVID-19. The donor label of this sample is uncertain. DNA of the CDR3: TGTGCCACCAGGAGCGGGAGGGCAGATACGCAGTATTTT. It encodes CATRSGRADTQYF.